This TCR beta chain emerged from a study of blood T cell repertoires in COVID-19. The germline V gene has CDR1 MDHEN and CDR2 SYDVKM. The CDR3 is made up of 13 amino acids. The V and J ends lost 8 bases and 2 bases respectively, with 13 bases between them. The method was immunoSEQ multiplex PCR; TCRdb's version includes in-frame clones alone and lacks a portion of them. This table holds around 60,000 clones, around 83% found once. Sequenced input: peripheral blood. This sequence joins TRBV28 and TRBJ2-7; D might be TRBD2 (6 bases). The sequence was obtained from a man in his fifties with COVID-19, enrolled during active disease. CDR3 DNA: TGTGCCAGCTCCCCGGGACTGCCCTACGAGCAGTACTTC. Translated, it gives CASSPGLPYEQYF.